This TCR beta chain was sequenced in a study of regulatory T cells in long-lasting Graves disease. Study-level findings and limits: Under persistent disease, TRBV28, TRBJ1-2 and TRBJ2-5 were used preferentially. Those with persistent disease had in common more public clonotypes (roughly 3,000) than new patients (about 970).

This clonotype showed up many times. Its antigen is currently unknown. The sample's time point: newly diagnosed GD, antithyroid drugs for less than 3 months. Making the TCR library involved RNA that had been extracted from PBMCs. Trimming took 5 bases from V and 0 from J, leaving 4 bases between them. This CDR3 has 11 amino acids. The V gene's germline CDR1 is SQVTM and CDR2 ANQGSEA. TCR beta libraries were built with iRepertoire HTBI primers and Arm-PCR of CDR3 regions. From the multiplex PCR reads, TCRdb called clonotypes with MiXCR, one entry per CDR3 protein. The sample shows about 540,000 distinct CDR3 sequences, approximately 13% of them seen only once. The same specimen was also included in a second study, on T cells in Graves' hyperthyroidism and ophthalmopathy. This second study notes: During a first-round RT-PCR of the TCR CDR3, the HTBI primer set was used.

The sequencing here drew on peripheral blood mononuclear cells (PBMCs), taken at new diagnosis, from a patient treated with antithyroid drugs. The gene calls are TRBV29-1 and TRBJ1-1; D unresolved. This TCR derives from a man in his thirties or forties with Graves disease. Here the CDR3 reads CSVSLNTEAFF. CDR3 nucleotides: TGCAGCGTTTCACTGAACACTGAAGCTTTCTTT.